This T cell receptor beta chain comes out of a study of neurological immune-mediated disorders. About the study: Relapsing-remitting patients made up about 90% of the roughly 34 multiple sclerosis patients, and secondary progressive patients made up 3.

Germline assignment: CDR1 LGHNA and CDR2 YNFKEQ. The V and J ends lost 3 bases and 7 bases, in that order; junction bases with no gene match: 11. This CDR3 is built from 16 residues. In its sample, this clonotype was seen many times. TCRdb processed the 5' RACE reads anew with MiXCR; each CDR3 protein has one entry. The data show about 46,000 distinct CDR3 sequences, with about 2% seen just once and around 2.1% held by the top ten. The sequence was collected from a woman in her 40s with multiple sclerosis. The source material was PBMCs. The chain is built from TRBV4-2 and TRBJ1-4; TRBD1 aligns across 7 bases. CDR3 residues: CASSHLRQGEIEKLFF. The CDR3 DNA follows: TGTGCCAGCAGCCATTTGAGACAGGGTGAAATTGAAAAACTGTTTTTT.